This T cell receptor (beta chain) was sequenced for a study of cytomegalovirus exposure and HLA in healthy donors. General observations from the study: In a later analysis, at a false discovery rate of 0.05, 15,000 to 20,000 TCR beta sequences were associated with HLA alleles. For most TCR sequences rarity was the rule, although some public TCRs occurred in many donors. Exclusion applied to some V segments, including TRBV6-2 and TRBV6-3, as they were indistinguishable.

CDR3 size: 14 residues. With 0 bases removed from V and 0 bases from J, the gap between germline ends came to 5 bases. Germline CDR1 MNHEY, CDR2 SMNVEV (reference sequence). Notes on this clone: The antigen is unknown.

PCR primers comprised 60 Vbeta and 13 Jbeta primers. Method: immunoSEQ multiplex PCR; TCRdb's copy keeps in-frame clones and lacks some. Of more than 150,000 clones in the sample, approximately 88% were seen once. The sequence derives from a boy aged 2 to 9 in good health and CMV-seronegative. Sequencing was carried out using PBMCs. The genes are TRBV27 and TRBJ1-2, with D uncertain. CDR3 DNA sequence: TGTGCCAGCAGTTTATCGAGGGCTAACTATGGCTACACCTTC. This translates into CASSLSRANYGYTF.